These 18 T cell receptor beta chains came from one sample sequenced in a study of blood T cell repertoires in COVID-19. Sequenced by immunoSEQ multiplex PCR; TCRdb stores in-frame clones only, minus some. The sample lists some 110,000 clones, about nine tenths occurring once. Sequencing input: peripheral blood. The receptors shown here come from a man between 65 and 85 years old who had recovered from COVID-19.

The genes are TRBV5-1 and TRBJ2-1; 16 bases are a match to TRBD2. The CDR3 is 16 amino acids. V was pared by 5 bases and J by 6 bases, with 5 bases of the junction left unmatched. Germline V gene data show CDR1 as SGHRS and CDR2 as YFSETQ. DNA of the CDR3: TGCGCCAGCAGTACCGGGACTAGCGGGAGGGCCAATGAGCAGTTCTTC. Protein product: CASSTGTSGRANEQFF.

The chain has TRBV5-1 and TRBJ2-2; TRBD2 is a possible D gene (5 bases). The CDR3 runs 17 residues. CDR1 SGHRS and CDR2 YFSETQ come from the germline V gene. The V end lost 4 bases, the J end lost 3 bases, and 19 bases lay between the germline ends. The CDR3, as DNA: TGCGCCAGCAGCCCCGGACCCCCCGCCGGGGACACCGGGGAGCTGTTTTTT. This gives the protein CASSPGPPAGDTGELFF.

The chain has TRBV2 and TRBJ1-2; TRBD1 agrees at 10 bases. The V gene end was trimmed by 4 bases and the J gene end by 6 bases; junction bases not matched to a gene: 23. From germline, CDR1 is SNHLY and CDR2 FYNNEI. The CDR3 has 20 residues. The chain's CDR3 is CASSGPPWDRGLSGQNGYTF. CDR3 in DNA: TGTGCCAGCAGTGGCCCCCCCTGGGACAGGGGCCTGTCTGGTCAAAATGGCTACACCTTC. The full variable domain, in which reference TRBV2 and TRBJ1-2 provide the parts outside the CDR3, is EPEVTQTPSHQVTQMGQEVILRCVPISNHLYFYWYRQILGQKVEFLVSFYNNEISEKSEIFDDQFSVERPDGSNFTLKIRSTKLEDSAMYFCASSGPPWDRGLSGQNGYTFGSGTRLTVV.

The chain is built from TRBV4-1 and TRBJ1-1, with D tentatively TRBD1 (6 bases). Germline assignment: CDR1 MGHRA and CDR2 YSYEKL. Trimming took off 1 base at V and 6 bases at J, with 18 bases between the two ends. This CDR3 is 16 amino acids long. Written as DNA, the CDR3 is TGCGCCAGCAGCCAAGTTATCCTGGGGGCGAGATCTGAAGCTTTCTTT. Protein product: CASSQVILGARSEAFF.

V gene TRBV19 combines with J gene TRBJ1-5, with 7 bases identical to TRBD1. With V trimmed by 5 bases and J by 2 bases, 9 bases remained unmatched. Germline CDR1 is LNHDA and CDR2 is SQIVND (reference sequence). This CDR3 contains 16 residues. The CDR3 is CASSSLQGYGNQPQHF. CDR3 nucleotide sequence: TGTGCCAGTAGTTCCCTACAGGGGTACGGCAATCAGCCCCAGCATTTT.

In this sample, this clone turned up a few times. CDR3 region: CAWSHRDRLNSPLHF. In DNA form, the CDR3 reads TGTGCCTGGAGCCACCGGGACAGATTGAATTCACCCCTCCACTTT. The chain combines TRBV30 with TRBJ1-6; 7 nucleotides agree with TRBD1. Germline CDR1 GTSNPN, CDR2 SVGIG (reference sequence). This CDR3 has 15 amino acids. With V trimmed by 3 bases and J by 7 bases, 9 bases remained unmatched.

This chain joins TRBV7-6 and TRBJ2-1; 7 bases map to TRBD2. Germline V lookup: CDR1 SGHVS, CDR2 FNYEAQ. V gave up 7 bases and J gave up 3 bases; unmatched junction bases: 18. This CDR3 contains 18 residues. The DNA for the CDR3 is TGTGCCAGCACCCTAACTAGTGCGGGAGCTACTGACTACAATGAGCAGTTCTTC. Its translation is CASTLTSAGATDYNEQFF.

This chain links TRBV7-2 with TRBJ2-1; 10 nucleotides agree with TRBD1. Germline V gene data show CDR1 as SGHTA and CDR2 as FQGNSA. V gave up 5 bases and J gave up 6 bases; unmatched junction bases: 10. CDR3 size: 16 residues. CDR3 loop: CASSRTPGQGINEQFF. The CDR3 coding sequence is TGTGCCAGCAGCAGAACACCGGGACAGGGGATCAATGAGCAGTTCTTC. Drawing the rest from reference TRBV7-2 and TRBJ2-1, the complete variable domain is GAGVSQSPSNKVTEKGKDVELRCDPISGHTALYWYRQSLGQGLEFLIYFQGNSAPDKSGLPSDRFSAERTGGSVSTLTIQRTQQEDSAVYLCASSRTPGQGINEQFFGPGTRLTVL.

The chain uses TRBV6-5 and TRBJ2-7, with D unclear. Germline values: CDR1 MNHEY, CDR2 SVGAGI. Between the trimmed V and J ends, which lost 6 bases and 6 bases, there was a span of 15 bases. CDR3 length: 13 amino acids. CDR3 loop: CASRPYSIGEQYF. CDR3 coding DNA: TGTGCCAGCAGGCCTTATTCGATCGGCGAGCAGTACTTC.

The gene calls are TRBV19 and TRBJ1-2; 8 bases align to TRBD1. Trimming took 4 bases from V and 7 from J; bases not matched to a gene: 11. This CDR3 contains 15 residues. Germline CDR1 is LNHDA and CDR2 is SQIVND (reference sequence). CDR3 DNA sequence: TGTGCCAGTAGTAAGGGAGTCAGGGGGCTCCTTGGCTACACCTTC. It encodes CASSKGVRGLLGYTF.

CDR3 region: CATRLTSTDTQYF. In DNA form, the CDR3 reads TGTGCCACGAGACTTACTAGCACAGATACGCAGTATTTT. The rearrangement uses TRBV7-9 and TRBJ2-3; D ambiguous. The CDR3 has 13 residues. The germline CDR1 and CDR2 sequences are SEHNR and FQNEAQ (reference sequence). Deletions cut 10 bases from V and 0 bases from J, with 11 bases between.

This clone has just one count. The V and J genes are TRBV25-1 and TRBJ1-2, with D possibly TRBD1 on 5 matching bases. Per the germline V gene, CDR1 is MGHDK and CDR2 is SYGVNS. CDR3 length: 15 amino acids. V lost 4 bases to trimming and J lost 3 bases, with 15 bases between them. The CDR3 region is CASSAGRRGDYGYTF. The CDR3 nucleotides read TGTGCCAGCAGTGCCGGGCGGCGGGGCGACTATGGCTACACCTTC.

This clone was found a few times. This chain's CDR3 is CASSMAGAYEQYF. The CDR3 DNA reads TGTGCCAGTAGTATGGCAGGGGCCTACGAGCAGTACTTC. This chain uses TRBV19 with TRBJ2-7, with a possible D match to TRBD1 (6 bases). The ends were cut back, 3 bases at V and 2 bases at J, with 8 bases in the middle. CDR1 LNHDA and CDR2 SQIVND come from the germline V gene (reference sequence). CDR3 length equals 13 residues.

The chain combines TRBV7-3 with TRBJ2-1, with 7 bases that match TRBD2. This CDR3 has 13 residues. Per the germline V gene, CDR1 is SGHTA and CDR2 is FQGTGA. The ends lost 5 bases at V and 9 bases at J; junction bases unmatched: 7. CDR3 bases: TGTGCCAGCAGCCTGTCATGGGAGGGTGAGCAGTTCTTC. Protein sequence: CASSLSWEGEQFF.

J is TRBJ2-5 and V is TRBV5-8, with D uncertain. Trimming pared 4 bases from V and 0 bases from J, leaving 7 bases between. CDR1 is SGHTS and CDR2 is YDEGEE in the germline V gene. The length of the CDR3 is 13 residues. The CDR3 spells CASSRQYQETQYF. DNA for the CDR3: TGTGCCAGCAGCCGTCAGTACCAAGAGACCCAGTACTTC.

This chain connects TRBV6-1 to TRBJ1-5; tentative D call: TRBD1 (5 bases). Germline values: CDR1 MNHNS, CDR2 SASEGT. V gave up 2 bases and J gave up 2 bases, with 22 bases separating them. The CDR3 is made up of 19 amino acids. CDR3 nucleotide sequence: TGTGCCAGCAGTGAAATGAGGGCCGGGGCCAGCGGGGGCAATCAGCCCCAGCATTTT. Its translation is CASSEMRAGASGGNQPQHF.

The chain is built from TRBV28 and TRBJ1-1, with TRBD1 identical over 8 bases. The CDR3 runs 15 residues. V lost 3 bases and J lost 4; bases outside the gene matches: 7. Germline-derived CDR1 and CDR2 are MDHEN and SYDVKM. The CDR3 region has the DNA TGTGCCAGCAGTTTGCTTGGACAGGGTAGCACTGAAGCTTTCTTT. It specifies CASSLLGQGSTEAFF.

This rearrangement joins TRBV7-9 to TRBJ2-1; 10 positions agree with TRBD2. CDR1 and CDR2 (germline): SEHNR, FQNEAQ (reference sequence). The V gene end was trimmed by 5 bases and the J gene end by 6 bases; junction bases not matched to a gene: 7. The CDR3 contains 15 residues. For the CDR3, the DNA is TGTGCCAGCAGCATTCCGGGACTAGCGAGCAATGAGCAGTTCTTC. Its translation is CASSIPGLASNEQFF.